This note documents a single T cell receptor beta chain sequence. This clonotype was counted only a few times. The antigen it recognizes is unknown. Base qualities are not provided; no much larger clone lies one nucleotide away. This sample stems from a study of early T cells in non-severe SARS-CoV-2 infection (dated by TCRdb to about 2021). Background on the whole study: Because TCR sequencing relied on bulk RNA taken from unsorted whole blood, pairing of alpha and beta chains was not possible.

Library prep was done by 5' RACE. The reads were generated on a NextSeq 500. To correct for sequencing error and PCR bias, the TCR library protocol tagged individual cDNA molecules with unique molecular identifiers. Both TCR alpha and beta chains were sequenced, and tight co-correlation was observed between alpha and beta sequence abundances in each sample. Concerning the study's data processing: Decombinator V4 was used to perform V gene, J gene and CDR3 annotation of TCR sequences. Expanded TCRs were defined as changing significantly between any two time points under a Poisson model with p below 0.0001. TCR abundances were normalised to the total number of TCRs sequenced in each sample and reported as counts per million. TRAV1-2 paired with TRAJ12, TRAJ20 or TRAJ33 defined MAIT TCRs, while TRAV10 paired with TRAJ18 defined iNKT TCRs. VDJdb, accessed on 1 November 2021, was searched for TCRs annotated for CMV, EBV and SARS-CoV-2, and TCRs annotated for more than one antigen were excluded. In-frame beta chains were kept once TCRdb had trimmed the public reads at Q25 with fastp and called clones with MiXCR. Under each unique CDR3 protein, matching rows form one entry showing the most common genes and DNA. TCRdb's processing, not the authors', yielded these V and J calls. The sample includes tens of thousands of distinct CDR3 sequences, with about 6.5% observed a single time. Jointly, the top ten make up roughly 2.8% of the sample.

A case-control design nested within a healthcare worker cohort in London, UK, was used, with weekly nasopharyngeal swab PCR tests and blood sampling performed. Healthcare workers were recruited during the week of the UK lockdown, between 23 and 31 March 2020, and followed weekly for up to 16 weeks. Here is what the overall study found, with its caveats: VDJdb matching was skewed toward anti-spike CD8 responses and likely underestimated virus-specific expansions by missing private and CD4 specificities.

Trimming takes 4 bases off V and 1 base off J; junction bases not matched to a gene: 3. The CDR3 measures 16 amino acids from cysteine to phenylalanine. The only DNA kept is the CDR3, 48 bases in frame from the first base. Looking up the germline V gene yields CDR1 SGHTA and CDR2 FQGNSA. This receptor was identified in an adult who was a healthcare worker with PCR-confirmed SARS-CoV-2 infection or an uninfected control (not recorded which). Recombination joined TRBV7-2 with TRBJ2-2; 10 junctional bases match TRBD2. The source was whole blood, collected at baseline. CDR3 loop: CASSSRLAGNTGELFF. The bases read TGTGCCAGCAGCTCCCGACTAGCGGGGAACACCGGGGAGCTGTTTTTT.